This entry describes one TCR beta chain. These data originate in a study of blood T cell repertoires in COVID-19. Study overall: In each case, the material was cDNA or gDNA derived from T cells, B-cell-depleted T cells, or PBMCs.

Method: immunoSEQ multiplex PCR; TCRdb's copy keeps in-frame clones and lacks some. The data show around 200,000 clones, with roughly 88% seen just once and 7.5% to 10% held by the top ten. The CDR3 totals 14 residues. V lost 6 bases and J 6 bases, leaving 19 bases between the germline ends. The germline V gene encodes CDR1 SGHRS and CDR2 YFSETQ. The chain links TRBV5-1 to TRBJ2-7; weak D call: TRBD2 (7 bases). Input material: peripheral blood. This receptor was taken from a woman of 80 years or more with acute or convalescent COVID-19. CDR3 region: CASNVGRGGGEQYF. CDR3 nucleotide sequence: TGCGCCAGCAACGTGGGCAGGGGAGGGGGCGAGCAGTACTTC.